This T cell receptor (beta chain) stems from a study of T cell responses to AZD1222 COVID-19 vaccine. This table comes from immunoSEQ multiplex PCR, and its TCRdb copy is limited to in-frame clones, with some not included. The table shows some 150,000 clones, with over 75% occurring only once. Study-level results: Vaccine-associated CD4 TCRs ranged over spike, dominating at 160-218 and 743-854. Donor demographics were predominantly white British with a female majority; clonal diversity may be underestimated.

On this clone: What it binds is unknown.

Trimming took 4 bases from V and 5 from J; bases not matched to a gene: 7. The germline V gene encodes CDR1 LNHDA and CDR2 SQIVND (reference sequence). This CDR3 comprises 14 residues. This clonotype was obtained from an adult who received the AZD1222 COVID-19 vaccine. The sequencing here drew on peripheral blood, taken 28 days after the second AZD1222 dose. This chain connects TRBV19 to TRBJ1-2; 7 bases map to TRBD1. CDR3 DNA: TGTGCCAGTAGTACCTCCGGGACAGAGTATGGCTACACCTTC. This sequence encodes CASSTSGTEYGYTF.